This TCR beta chain appears in the sequencing data of a study of T cell responses to AZD1222 COVID-19 vaccine (dated by TCRdb to about 2021). Regarding the complete study: A total of more than 230 trial participants underwent TCR sequencing, of whom roughly 210 had received two doses of AZD1222 and approximately 25 had received two doses of the MenACWY control vaccine. Trial participants were enrolled into age subgroups of 18-55, 56-69 and 70-plus years, which contained around 150, 28 and 57 TCR-sequenced participants, respectively.

The CDR3 regions of human TCRbeta chains were analyzed by immunosequencing. The original pipeline was this. TCRs in the repertoires were compared against a reference library of SARS-CoV-2-specific TCRs that had been generated with the MIRA antigen-specificity platform. Breadth was defined as the fraction of unique TCRs that were SARS-CoV-2-associated. Depth was defined as the fraction of total T cells that were SARS-CoV-2-associated. Using the MIRA data, every spike-specific TCR was mapped to the spike region that the TCR reacted to and assigned to either a CD4 or a CD8 class. Log10-transformed breadth and depth values were compared by one-way ANOVA with Sidak's multiple comparisons tests. This is the immuneACCESS table as TCRdb keeps it, with only in-frame sequences that have V and J called. A part of the clones is gone; compared with another copy, unresolved V genes explain less than half, and the rest is unexplained. That table gives V, J and clone size, and the DNA gave D and trimming. Present in this sample are roughly 49,000 clones, approximately 90% of which were seen just once. Roughly 2.7% of the sample belongs to the ten largest clones.

What the work shows at the level of the full study, not this receptor alone: Reportedly, almost half of the unique spike-specific TCRs recognized epitopes lying outside the regions that are mutated in the B.1.351 and B.1.1.7 variants. Conclusions about previously exposed vaccinees are limited because only six or seven AZD1222 recipients were SARS-CoV-2 seropositive at baseline. Participants were mostly white British, with more females than males. The authors suggested clonal diversity may have been underestimated. In the small 56-69-year group, the increase in depth fell short of significance, most likely because of low power. Spike-specific TCR breadth and depth rose significantly after two AZD1222 doses compared with day 0 and with MenACWY recipients. Because no day 14 peak-response samples were available, the repertoires could be characterized only after the peak T cell response. The whole spike protein was spanned by vaccine-associated CD4 TCRs, and dominant responses were seen in regions 160-218 and 743-854.

The CDR3 runs 20 residues from the cysteine to the phenylalanine. The DNA shown is the 60-base CDR3, in frame from base 1. V ends up 0 bases short and J 4 bases short, with an unmatched junction base count of 16. CDR1 and CDR2, per the germline V gene, are SGHRS and YFSETQ. Comment on this clone: Its antigen is unknown. No quality values exist for individual bases; no much larger clone is one base distant.

Per the publication, the time point label means: about 28 days (+/-7) after the second vaccine dose. Because spike-specific TCR depth and breadth did not differ between the two schedules, AZD1222 recipients who got a second dose at roughly 4 weeks were pooled with those who got a second dose at roughly 12 weeks. Samples from vaccinated people were obtained from the UK trials COV001 and COV002, which included a single-blind randomized controlled phase 2/3 trial of AZD1222 (ChAdOx1 nCoV-19) in healthy adults. Trial participant PBMC samples were collected at day 0 and day 28 after the second dose for TCRbeta chain sequencing.

Recombination joined TRBV5-1 with TRBJ2-1; TRBD1 lines up with 10 middle nucleotides. This material consisted of peripheral blood, taken 28 days after the second AZD1222 dose. The clonotype was recovered from an adult who received the AZD1222 COVID-19 vaccine. The nucleotide sequence is TGCGCCAGCAGCTTGGGATCCGGGACAGGGGTTGGGTCGGGGTACAATGAGCAGTTCTTC. This encodes CASSLGSGTGVGSGYNEQFF.